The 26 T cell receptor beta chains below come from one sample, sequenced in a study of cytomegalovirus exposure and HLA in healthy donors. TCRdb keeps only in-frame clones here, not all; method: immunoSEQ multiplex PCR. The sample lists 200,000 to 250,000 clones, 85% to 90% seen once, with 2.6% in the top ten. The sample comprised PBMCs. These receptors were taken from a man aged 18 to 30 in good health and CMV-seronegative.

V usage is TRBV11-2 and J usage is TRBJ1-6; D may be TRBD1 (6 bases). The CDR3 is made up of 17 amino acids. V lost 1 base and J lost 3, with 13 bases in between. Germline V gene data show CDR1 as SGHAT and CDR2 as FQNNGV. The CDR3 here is CASSLVGQSGYNSPLHF. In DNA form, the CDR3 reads TGTGCCAGCAGCTTAGTGGGACAATCAGGCTATAATTCACCCCTCCACTTT.

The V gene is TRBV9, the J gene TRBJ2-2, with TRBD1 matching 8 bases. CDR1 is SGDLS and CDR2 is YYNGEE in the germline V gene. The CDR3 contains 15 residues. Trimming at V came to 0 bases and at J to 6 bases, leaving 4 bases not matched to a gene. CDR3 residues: CASSVVQGAAGELFF. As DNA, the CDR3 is TGTGCCAGCAGCGTAGTCCAGGGGGCAGCCGGGGAGCTGTTTTTT.

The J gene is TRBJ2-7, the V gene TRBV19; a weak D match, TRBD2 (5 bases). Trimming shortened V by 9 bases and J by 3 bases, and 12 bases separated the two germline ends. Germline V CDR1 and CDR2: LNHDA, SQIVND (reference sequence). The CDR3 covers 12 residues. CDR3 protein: CARAVGGYEQYF. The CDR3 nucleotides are TGTGCCAGAGCGGTGGGTGGCTACGAGCAGTACTTC.

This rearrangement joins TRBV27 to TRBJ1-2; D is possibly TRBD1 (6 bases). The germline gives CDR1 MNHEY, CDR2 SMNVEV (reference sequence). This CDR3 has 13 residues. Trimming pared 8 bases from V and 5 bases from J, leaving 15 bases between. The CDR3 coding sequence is TGTGCCAGCGCAAGCAGGGGCTTGTATGGCTACACCTTC. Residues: CASASRGLYGYTF.

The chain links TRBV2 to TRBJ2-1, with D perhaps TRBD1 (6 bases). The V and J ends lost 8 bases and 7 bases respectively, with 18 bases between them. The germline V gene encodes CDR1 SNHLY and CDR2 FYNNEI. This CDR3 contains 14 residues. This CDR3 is CASAPARGGNEQFF. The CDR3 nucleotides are TGTGCCAGCGCCCCCGCGAGAGGGGGAAATGAGCAGTTCTTC.

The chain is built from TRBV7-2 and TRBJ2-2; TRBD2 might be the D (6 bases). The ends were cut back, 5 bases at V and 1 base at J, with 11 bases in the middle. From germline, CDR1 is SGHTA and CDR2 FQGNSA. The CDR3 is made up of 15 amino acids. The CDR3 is CASSPLARNTGELFF. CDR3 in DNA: TGTGCCAGCAGCCCACTAGCTCGGAACACCGGGGAGCTGTTTTTT.

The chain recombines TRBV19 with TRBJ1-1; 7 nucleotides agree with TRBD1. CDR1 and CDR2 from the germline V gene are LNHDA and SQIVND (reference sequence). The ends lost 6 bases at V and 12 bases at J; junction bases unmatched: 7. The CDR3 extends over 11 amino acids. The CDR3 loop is CASRGQMATFF. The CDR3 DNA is TGTGCCAGTAGGGGACAGATGGCAACTTTCTTT.

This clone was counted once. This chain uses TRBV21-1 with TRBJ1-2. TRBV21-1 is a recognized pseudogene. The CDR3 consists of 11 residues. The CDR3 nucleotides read TGTGCCAGCAGCACCCCCTTTGGCTACACCTTC. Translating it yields CASSTPFGYTF.

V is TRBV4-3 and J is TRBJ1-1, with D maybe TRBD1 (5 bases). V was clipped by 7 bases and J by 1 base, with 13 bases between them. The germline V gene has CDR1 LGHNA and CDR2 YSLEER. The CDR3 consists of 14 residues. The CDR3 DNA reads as TGCGCCAGCAAACGACAGACGACGAACACTGAAGCTTTCTTT. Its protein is CASKRQTTNTEAFF.

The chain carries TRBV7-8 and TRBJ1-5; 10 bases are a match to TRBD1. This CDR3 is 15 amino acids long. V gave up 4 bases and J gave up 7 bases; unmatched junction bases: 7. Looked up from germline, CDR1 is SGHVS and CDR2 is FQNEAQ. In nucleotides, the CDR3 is TGTGCCAGCAGCTGGCGACAGGGGGCGAAGCAGCCCCAGCATTTT. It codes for CASSWRQGAKQPQHF.

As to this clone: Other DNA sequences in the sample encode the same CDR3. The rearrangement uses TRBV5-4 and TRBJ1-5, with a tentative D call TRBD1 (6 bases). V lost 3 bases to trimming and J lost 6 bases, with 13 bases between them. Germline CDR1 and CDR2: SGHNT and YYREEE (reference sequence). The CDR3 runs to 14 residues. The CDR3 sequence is CASSSQGSGQPQHF. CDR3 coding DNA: TGTGCCAGCAGCTCGCAGGGGAGTGGTCAGCCCCAGCATTTT.

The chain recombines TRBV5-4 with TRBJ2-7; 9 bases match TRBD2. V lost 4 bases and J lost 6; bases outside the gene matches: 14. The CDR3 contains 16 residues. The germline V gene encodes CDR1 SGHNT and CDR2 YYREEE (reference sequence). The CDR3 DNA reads TGTGCCAGCAGCATACCAAAAGCGGGGGGTCCTCTCGAGCAGTACTTC. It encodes CASSIPKAGGPLEQYF.

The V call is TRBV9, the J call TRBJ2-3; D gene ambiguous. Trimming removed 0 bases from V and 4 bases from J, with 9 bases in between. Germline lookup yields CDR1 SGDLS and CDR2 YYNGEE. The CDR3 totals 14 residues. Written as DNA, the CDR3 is TGTGCCAGCAGCGTAGCCGTGTTCGCAGATACGCAGTATTTT. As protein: CASSVAVFADTQYF.

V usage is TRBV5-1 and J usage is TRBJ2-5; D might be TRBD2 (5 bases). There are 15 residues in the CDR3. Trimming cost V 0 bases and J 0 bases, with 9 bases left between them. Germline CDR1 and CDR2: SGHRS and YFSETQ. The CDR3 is CASSLDGGNQETQYF. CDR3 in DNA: TGCGCCAGCAGCTTGGACGGAGGCAACCAAGAGACCCAGTACTTC.

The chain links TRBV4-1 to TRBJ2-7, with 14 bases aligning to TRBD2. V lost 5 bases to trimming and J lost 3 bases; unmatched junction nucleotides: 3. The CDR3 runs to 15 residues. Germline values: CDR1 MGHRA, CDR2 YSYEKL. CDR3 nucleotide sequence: TGCGCCAGCAGCACTGGACTAGCGGGAGGCTACGAGCAGTACTTC. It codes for CASSTGLAGGYEQYF.

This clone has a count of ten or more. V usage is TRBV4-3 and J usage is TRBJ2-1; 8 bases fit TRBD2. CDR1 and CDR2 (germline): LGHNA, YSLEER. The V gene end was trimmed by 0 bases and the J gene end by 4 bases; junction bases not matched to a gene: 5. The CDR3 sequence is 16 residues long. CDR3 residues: CASSQDPGGTYNEQFF. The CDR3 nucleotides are TGCGCCAGCAGCCAAGATCCGGGGGGGACTTACAATGAGCAGTTCTTC.

The CDR3 sequence: CASSYYQGTGGGYTF. Here the CDR3 DNA reads TGTGCCAGCAGTTACTATCAGGGGACCGGGGGGGGCTACACCTTC. The chain combines TRBV6-5 with TRBJ1-2, with TRBD1 as a possible D gene (6 bases). V gave up 1 base and J gave up 8 bases, with 17 bases separating them. Germline V lookup: CDR1 MNHEY, CDR2 SVGAGI. This CDR3 is built from 15 residues.

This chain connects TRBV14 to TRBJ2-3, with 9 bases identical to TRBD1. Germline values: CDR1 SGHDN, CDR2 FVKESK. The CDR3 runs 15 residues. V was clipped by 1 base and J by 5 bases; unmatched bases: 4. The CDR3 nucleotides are TGTGCCAGCAGCCAAGGGGAGACAGGGGGAGATACGCAGTATTTT. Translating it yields CASSQGETGGDTQYF.

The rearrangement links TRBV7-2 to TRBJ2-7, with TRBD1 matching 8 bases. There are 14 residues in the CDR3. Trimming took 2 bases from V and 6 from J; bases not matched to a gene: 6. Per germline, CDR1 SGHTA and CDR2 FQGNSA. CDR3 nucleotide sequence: TGTGCCAGCAGCTTAAGGGGACAGGTAGGCGAGCAGTACTTC. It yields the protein CASSLRGQVGEQYF.

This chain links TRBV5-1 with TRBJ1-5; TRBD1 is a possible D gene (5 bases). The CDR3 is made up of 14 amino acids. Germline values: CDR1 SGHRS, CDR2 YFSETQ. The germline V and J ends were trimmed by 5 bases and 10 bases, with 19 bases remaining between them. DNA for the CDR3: TGCGCCAGCAGTCCACATTCTGGGGCGGACCCCCAGCATTTT. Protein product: CASSPHSGADPQHF.

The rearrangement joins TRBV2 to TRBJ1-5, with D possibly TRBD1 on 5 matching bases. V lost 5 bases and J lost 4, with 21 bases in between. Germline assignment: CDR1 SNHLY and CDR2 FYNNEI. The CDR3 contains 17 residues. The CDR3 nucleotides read TGTGCCAGCAGTAACAACCCGGTGGGGGGTCAAAATCAGCCCCAGCATTTT. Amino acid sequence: CASSNNPVGGQNQPQHF.

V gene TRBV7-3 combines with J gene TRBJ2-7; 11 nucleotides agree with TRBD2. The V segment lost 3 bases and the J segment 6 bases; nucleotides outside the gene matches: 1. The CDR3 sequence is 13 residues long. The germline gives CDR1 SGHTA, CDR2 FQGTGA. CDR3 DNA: TGTGCCAGCAGCTTGACTAGCGGGACCGAGCAGTACTTC. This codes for CASSLTSGTEQYF.

The CDR3 is CASRLAGGLQETQYF. DNA for the CDR3: TGTGCCAGCCGATTAGCGGGGGGGTTACAAGAGACCCAGTACTTC. The chain links TRBV27 to TRBJ2-5, with TRBD2 matching over 11 bases. The CDR3 totals 15 residues. With V trimmed by 8 bases and J by 2 bases, 7 bases remained unmatched. Looked up from germline, CDR1 is MNHEY and CDR2 is SMNVEV (reference sequence).

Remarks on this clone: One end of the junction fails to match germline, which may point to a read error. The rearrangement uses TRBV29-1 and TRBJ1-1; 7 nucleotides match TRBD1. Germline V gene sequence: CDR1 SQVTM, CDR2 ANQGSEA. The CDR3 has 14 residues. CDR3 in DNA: TGCAGCGCCCCTAGACAGGGCGGGAACCCTGAAGCTTTCTTT. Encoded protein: CSAPRQGGNPEAFF.

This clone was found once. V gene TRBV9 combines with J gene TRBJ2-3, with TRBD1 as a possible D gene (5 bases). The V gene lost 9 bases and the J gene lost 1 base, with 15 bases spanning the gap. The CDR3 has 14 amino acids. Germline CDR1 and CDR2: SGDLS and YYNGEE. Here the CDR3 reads CATPSGQGTDTQYF. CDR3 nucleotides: TGTGCCACCCCATCCGGACAAGGCACAGATACGCAGTATTTT.

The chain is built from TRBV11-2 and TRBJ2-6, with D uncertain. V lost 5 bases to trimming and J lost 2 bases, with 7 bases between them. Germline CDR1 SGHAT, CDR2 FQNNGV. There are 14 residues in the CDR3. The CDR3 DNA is TGTGCCAGCAGCCCTGGAGCTGGGGCCAACGTCCTGACTTTC. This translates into CASSPGAGANVLTF.